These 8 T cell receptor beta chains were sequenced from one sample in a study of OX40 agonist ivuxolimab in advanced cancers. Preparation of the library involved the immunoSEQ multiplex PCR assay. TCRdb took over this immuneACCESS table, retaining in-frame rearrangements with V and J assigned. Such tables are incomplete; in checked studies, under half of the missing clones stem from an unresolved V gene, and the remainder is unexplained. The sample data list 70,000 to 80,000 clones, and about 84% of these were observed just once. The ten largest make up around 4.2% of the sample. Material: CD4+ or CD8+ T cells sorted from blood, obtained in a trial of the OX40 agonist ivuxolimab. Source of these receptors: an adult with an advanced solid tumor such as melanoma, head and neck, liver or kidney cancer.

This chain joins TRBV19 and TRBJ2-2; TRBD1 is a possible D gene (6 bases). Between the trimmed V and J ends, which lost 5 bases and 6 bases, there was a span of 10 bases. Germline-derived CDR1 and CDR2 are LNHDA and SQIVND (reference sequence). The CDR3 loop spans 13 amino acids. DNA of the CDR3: TGTGCCAGTAGTCGAAGGGGGTCCGGGGAGCTGTTTTTT. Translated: CASSRRGSGELFF.

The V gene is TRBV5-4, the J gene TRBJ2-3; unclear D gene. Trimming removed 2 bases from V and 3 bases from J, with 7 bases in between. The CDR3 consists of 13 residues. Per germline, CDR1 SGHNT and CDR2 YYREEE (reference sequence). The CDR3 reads CASSFKTTDTQYF. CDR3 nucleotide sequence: TGTGCCAGCAGCTTTAAGACTACAGATACGCAGTATTTT.

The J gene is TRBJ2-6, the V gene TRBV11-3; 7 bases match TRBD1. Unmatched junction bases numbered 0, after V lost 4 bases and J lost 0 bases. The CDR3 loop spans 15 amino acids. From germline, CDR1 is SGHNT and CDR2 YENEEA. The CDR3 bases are TGTGCCAGCAGCTCAGGGGGCTCTGGGGCCAACGTCCTGACTTTC. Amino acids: CASSSGGSGANVLTF.

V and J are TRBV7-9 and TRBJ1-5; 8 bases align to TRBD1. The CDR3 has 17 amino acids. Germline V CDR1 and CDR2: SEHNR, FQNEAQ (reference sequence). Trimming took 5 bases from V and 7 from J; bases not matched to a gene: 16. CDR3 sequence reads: CASSNYRTGTVGQPQHF. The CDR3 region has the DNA TGTGCCAGCAGCAACTACAGGACAGGGACTGTTGGGCAGCCCCAGCATTTT.

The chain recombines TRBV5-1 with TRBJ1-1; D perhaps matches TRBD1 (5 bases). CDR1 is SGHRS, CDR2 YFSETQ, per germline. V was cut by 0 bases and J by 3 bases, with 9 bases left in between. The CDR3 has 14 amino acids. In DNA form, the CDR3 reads TGCGCCAGCAGCTTGGACGTAGGGGACACTGAAGCTTTCTTT. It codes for CASSLDVGDTEAFF.

The CDR3 loop is CSVVGSHRLSYYGYTF. In DNA form, the CDR3 reads TGCAGCGTTGTAGGGTCTCACCGCCTTAGCTATTATGGCTACACCTTC. The chain has TRBV29-1 and TRBJ1-2; D remains unclear. The germline CDR1 and CDR2 sequences are SQVTM and ANQGSEA. Deletions cut 4 bases from V and 5 bases from J, with 23 bases between. The CDR3 runs to 16 residues.

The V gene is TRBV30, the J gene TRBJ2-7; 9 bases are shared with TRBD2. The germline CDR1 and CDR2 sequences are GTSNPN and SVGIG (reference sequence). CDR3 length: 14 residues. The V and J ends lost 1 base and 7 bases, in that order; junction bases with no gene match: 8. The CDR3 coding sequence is TGTGCCTGGAGTGACATAGCGGGAGTCTGGGAGCAGTACTTC. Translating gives CAWSDIAGVWEQYF.

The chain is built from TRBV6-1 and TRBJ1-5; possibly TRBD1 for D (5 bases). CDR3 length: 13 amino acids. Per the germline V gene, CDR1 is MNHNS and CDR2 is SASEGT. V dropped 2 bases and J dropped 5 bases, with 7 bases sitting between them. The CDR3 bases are TGTGCCAGCAGTGAACGACAGCATCAGCCCCAGCATTTT. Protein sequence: CASSERQHQPQHF.